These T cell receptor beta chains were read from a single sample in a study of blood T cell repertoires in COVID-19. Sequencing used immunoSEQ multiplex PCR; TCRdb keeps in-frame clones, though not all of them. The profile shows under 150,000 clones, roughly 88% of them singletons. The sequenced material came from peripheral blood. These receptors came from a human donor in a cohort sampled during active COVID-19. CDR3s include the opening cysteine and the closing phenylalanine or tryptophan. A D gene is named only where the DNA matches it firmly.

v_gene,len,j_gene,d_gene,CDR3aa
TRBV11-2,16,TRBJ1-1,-,CASSPLAHRGYTEAFF
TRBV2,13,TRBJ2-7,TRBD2,CASRASGTYEQYF
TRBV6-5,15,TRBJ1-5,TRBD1,CASSYSGQGSQPQHF
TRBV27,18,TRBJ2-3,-,CASSNQPPQPLSTDTQYF
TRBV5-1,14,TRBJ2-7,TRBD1,CASSHGQGAYEQYF
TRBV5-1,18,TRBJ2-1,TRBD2,CASSSHLGEGSSYNEQFF
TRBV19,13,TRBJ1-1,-,CASSRDFTTEAFF
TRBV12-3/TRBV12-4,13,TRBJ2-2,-,CASRMRSTGELFF
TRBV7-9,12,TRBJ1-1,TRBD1,CASNPGGTEAFF
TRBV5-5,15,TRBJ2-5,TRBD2,CASSRTSGVGETQYF
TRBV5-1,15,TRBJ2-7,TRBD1,CASSITGGSSYEQYF
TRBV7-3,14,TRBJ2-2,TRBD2,CASSSSGDTGELFF
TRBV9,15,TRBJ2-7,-,CASSVGSGGGYEQYF
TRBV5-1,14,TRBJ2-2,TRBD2,CASSLVGGAGELFF
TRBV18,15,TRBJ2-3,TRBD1,CASSQDRVGTDTQYF
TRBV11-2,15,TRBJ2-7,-,CASSLGGGSTYEQYF
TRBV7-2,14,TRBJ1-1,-,CASSFGLRNTEAFF
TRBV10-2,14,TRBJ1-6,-,CASNGLNHNSPLHF
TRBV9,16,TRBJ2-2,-,CASSVAARGNTGELFF
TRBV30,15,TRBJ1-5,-,CAWSVGGNSNQPQHF
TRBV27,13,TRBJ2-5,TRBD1,CASRIDRGETQYF
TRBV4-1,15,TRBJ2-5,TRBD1,CASSHPTGGLGTQYF
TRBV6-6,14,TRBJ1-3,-,CASSKGRAGNTIYF
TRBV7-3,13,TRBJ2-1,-,CASSLTRENEQFF
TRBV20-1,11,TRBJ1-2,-,CSARTSYGYTF